Listed below are T cell receptor beta chains from one sample, sequenced in a study of cytomegalovirus exposure and HLA in healthy donors. Profiled with immunoSEQ multiplex PCR; TCRdb holds only in-frame clones, not every one. Among around 150,000 clones listed, about 86% were seen once. The specimen was PBMCs. These receptors were obtained from a woman aged 25 to 39 in good health and CMV-seronegative. Each CDR3 is given with its conserved first and last residue. The D gene is left open where the match is weak. Clone size is given for some rows only: seen once, a few or many times, or a class if the clone is expanded.

j_call v_call cdr3_length clone_size d_call cdr3_aa cdr3_nt
TRBJ2-1 TRBV11-2 17 NA TRBD2 CASSPWGAGVVGDEQFF TGTGCCAGCAGCCCCTGGGGAGCGGGAGTGGTTGGCGATGAGCAGTTCTTC
TRBJ2-7 TRBV15 15 NA TRBD1 CATSRDAGTGYEQYF TGTGCCACCAGCAGAGATGCCGGGACAGGGTACGAGCAGTACTTC
TRBJ2-7 TRBV30 12 NA NA CALTRGFNEQYF TGTGCCCTTACTCGGGGTTTCAACGAGCAGTACTTC
TRBJ1-1 TRBV5-8 13 NA TRBD1 CASSFARGTEAFF TGTGCCAGCAGCTTCGCCAGGGGGACTGAAGCTTTCTTT
TRBJ2-3 TRBV5-1 15 NA NA CASSVSARNTDTQYF TGCGCCAGCAGCGTTAGCGCGCGAAACACAGATACGCAGTATTTT
TRBJ1-4 TRBV28 17 NA NA CASSIPGPGVANEKLFF TGTGCCAGCAGTATCCCAGGACCGGGAGTGGCTAATGAAAAACTGTTTTTT
TRBJ2-7 TRBV18 13 NA NA CASSASEAYEQYF TGTGCCAGCTCCGCAAGTGAGGCCTACGAGCAGTACTTC
TRBJ2-4 TRBV7-2 13 NA TRBD1 CASGTGEKNIQYF TGTGCCAGCGGGACAGGGGAGAAAAACATTCAGTACTTC
TRBJ2-7 TRBV28 14 NA NA CASTRTASSYEQYF TGTGCCAGCACCCGGACAGCCAGCTCCTACGAGCAGTACTTC
TRBJ2-5 TRBV5-4 13 NA NA CASSTWSVETQYF TGTGCCAGCAGCACCTGGTCGGTTGAGACCCAGTACTTC
TRBJ2-3 TRBV5-1 20 once NA CASTLSPGRGPESVPDTQYF TGCGCCAGCACCCTATCCCCCGGGAGGGGGCCCGAGTCGGTCCCAGATACGCAGTATTTT
TRBJ2-1 TRBV11-3 12 NA NA CASSSRGNEQFF TGTGCCAGCAGCTCTCGGGGGAATGAGCAGTTCTTC
TRBJ2-7 TRBV5-5 17 NA TRBD2 CASSLGASSGATYEQYF TGTGCCAGCAGCCTCGGGGCGTCTAGCGGGGCGACCTACGAGCAGTACTTC
TRBJ2-3 TRBV4-3 15 NA NA CASSHLTWSADTQYF TGCGCCAGCAGCCACCTAACCTGGTCGGCAGATACGCAGTATTTT
TRBJ1-1 TRBV19 13 NA NA CARVFYGNTEAFF TGTGCCAGAGTTTTTTACGGGAACACTGAAGCTTTCTTT
TRBJ1-2 TRBV5-5 14 NA NA CASSLRWGDYGYTF TGTGCCAGCAGCTTGCGTTGGGGAGACTATGGCTACACCTTC
TRBJ1-2 TRBV27 20 once NA CASSLSWGRAQNYSNYGYTF TGTGCCAGCAGTTTAAGCTGGGGCAGGGCCCAAAACTATTCTAACTATGGCTACACCTTC
TRBJ2-2 TRBV7-7 13 NA NA CASSPTNTGELFF TGTGCCAGCAGCCCAACGAACACCGGGGAGCTGTTTTTT
TRBJ2-7 TRBV5-1 16 NA TRBD1 CASSLARGTGEYEQYF TGCGCCAGCAGCTTGGCCAGGGGGACAGGGGAGTACGAGCAGTACTTC
TRBJ1-2 TRBV14 12 NA NA CASSIGVADYTF TGTGCCAGCAGCATAGGTGTCGCGGATTACACCTTC
TRBJ2-5 TRBV9 15 NA NA CASSARGDRQETQYF TGTGCCAGCAGCGCGCGGGGGGACAGACAAGAGACCCAGTACTTC
TRBJ2-2 TRBV5-4 16 NA TRBD2 CASSSGLAANTGELFF TGTGCCAGCAGCTCCGGACTAGCGGCGAACACCGGGGAGCTGTTTTTT
TRBJ2-7 TRBV6-1 12 once NA CASGTGSYEQYF TGTGCCAGCGGGACTGGGTCCTACGAGCAGTACTTC
TRBJ2-1 TRBV6-1 16 NA TRBD2 CASSEAGGPFFNEQFF TGTGCCAGCAGTGAAGCGGGAGGGCCGTTTTTTAATGAGCAGTTCTTC
TRBJ2-5 TRBV9 16 NA TRBD2 CASSVGTSGGQETQYF TGTGCCAGCAGCGTAGGGACTAGCGGGGGGCAAGAGACCCAGTACTTC
TRBJ1-2 TRBV4-1 14 NA NA CASSQAGSNYGYTF TGCGCCAGCAGCCAAGCAGGGTCTAACTATGGCTACACCTTC
TRBJ2-2 TRBV4-3 15 NA NA CASSPRFMSTGELFF TGCGCCAGCAGCCCCCGTTTTATGAGCACCGGGGAGCTGTTTTTT
TRBJ1-1 TRBV28 16 NA TRBD1 CASSARQGFENTEAFF TGTGCCAGCAGTGCCCGACAGGGGTTTGAGAACACTGAAGCTTTCTTT
TRBJ2-3 TRBV12-5 20 NA TRBD1 CASGLVLGQGPPASTDTQYF TGTGCTAGTGGTTTGGTACTGGGACAGGGGCCGCCGGCCTCCACAGATACGCAGTATTTT
TRBJ2-1 TRBV2 16 NA TRBD1 CASRGGRDRGVNEQFF TGTGCCAGCAGAGGGGGCCGGGACAGGGGGGTCAATGAGCAGTTCTTC
TRBJ2-5 TRBV11-3 14 NA NA CASSPDGGHETQYF TGTGCCAGCAGCCCCGACGGGGGGCATGAGACCCAGTACTTC
TRBJ2-2 TRBV30 15 NA TRBD1 CAWSEGASSTGELFF TGTGCCTGGAGTGAGGGGGCCAGCTCCACCGGGGAGCTGTTTTTT
TRBJ2-1 TRBV21-1 16 NA NA CASRTSGSPGYNEQFF TGTGCCAGCCGGACTAGCGGGAGTCCAGGATACAATGAGCAGTTCTTC
TRBJ2-7 TRBV15 15 NA NA CATSRDLQAPYEQYF TGTGCCACCAGCAGAGATTTACAGGCCCCCTACGAGCAGTACTTC
TRBJ2-7 TRBV5-1 14 NA NA CASSLSNQGYEQYF TGCGCCAGCAGCTTGTCGAATCAGGGCTACGAGCAGTACTTC
TRBJ2-2 TRBV19 16 NA TRBD1 CASTESDRGVIGELFF TGTGCCAGTACGGAGTCGGACAGGGGAGTTATCGGGGAGCTGTTTTTT
TRBJ1-2 TRBV21-1 14 NA NA CASSPRFRYYGYTF TGTGCCAGCAGCCCCCGCTTCCGGTACTATGGCTACACCTTC
TRBJ2-3 TRBV27 17 few TRBD2 CASKGLAGGSGTDTQYF TGTGCCAGCAAAGGGCTAGCGGGAGGGTCGGGCACAGATACGCAGTATTTT
TRBJ2-7 TRBV5-1 13 NA TRBD1 CASSLTGDYEQYF TGCGCCAGCAGCTTGACAGGGGACTACGAGCAGTACTTC
TRBJ1-1 TRBV30 14 NA NA CAWNGPTVNTEAFF TGTGCCTGGAATGGGCCCACTGTGAACACTGAAGCTTTCTTT
TRBJ1-3 TRBV7-9 15 NA NA CASMAATNSGNTIYF TGTGCCAGCATGGCGGCTACTAACTCTGGAAACACCATATATTTT
TRBJ2-3 TRBV27 15 NA NA CASSLVRGPTDTQYF TGTGCCAGCAGTTTAGTGCGGGGTCCGACAGATACGCAGTATTTT
TRBJ1-2 TRBV29-1 14 NA NA CSVGAPGGAVGYTF TGCAGCGTAGGGGCGCCGGGTGGTGCGGTTGGCTACACCTTC
TRBJ2-5 TRBV9 15 few TRBD2 CASSVYTSGQETQYF TGTGCCAGCAGCGTATATACTAGCGGGCAAGAGACCCAGTACTTC
TRBJ1-2 TRBV30 15 NA NA CAWNTAGVANYGYTF TGTGCCTGGAATACGGCAGGGGTTGCCAACTATGGCTACACCTTC
TRBJ2-1 TRBV18 17 once TRBD2 CASSPPGLAGTYNEQFF TGTGCCAGCTCACCACCTGGACTAGCGGGGACCTACAATGAGCAGTTCTTC
TRBJ1-2 TRBV27 15 NA TRBD1 CASSPWDRANYGYTF TGTGCCAGCAGTCCCTGGGACAGAGCTAACTATGGCTACACCTTC
TRBJ1-2 TRBV5-6 12 NA NA CASSLGTSGYTF TGTGCCAGCAGCTTGGGGACATCTGGCTACACCTTC
TRBJ2-5 TRBV11-2 19 once TRBD2 CASSLGGGGAPRGRETQYF TGTGCCAGCAGCTTAGGGGGCGGGGGGGCCCCGAGGGGGAGAGAGACCCAGTACTTC
TRBJ2-7 TRBV5-4 13 NA TRBD1 CASSWDRAYEQYF TGTGCCAGCAGCTGGGACAGGGCCTACGAGCAGTACTTC
TRBJ1-2 TRBV6-6 15 NA NA CASSYSPGHNYGYTF TGTGCCAGCAGTTACAGCCCGGGACATAACTATGGCTACACCTTC
TRBJ1-5 TRBV7-7 21 NA TRBD1 CASSFGNRRPGQGYSNQPQHF TGTGCCAGCAGCTTTGGAAACCGACGACCGGGACAGGGGTATAGCAATCAGCCCCAGCATTTT
TRBJ1-4 TRBV30 14 NA NA CAWSVRGTNEKLFF TGTGCCTGGAGTGTACGAGGGACTAATGAAAAACTGTTTTTT
TRBJ1-1 TRBV18 13 NA NA CASQYGENTEAFF TGTGCCAGCCAATACGGAGAGAACACTGAAGCTTTCTTT
TRBJ2-1 TRBV7-9 14 few TRBD2 CASSPGLGYNEQFF TGTGCCAGCAGCCCGGGACTAGGATACAATGAGCAGTTCTTC
TRBJ1-2 TRBV28 15 few NA CASSPRDGGDYGYTF TGTGCCAGCAGTCCTAGGGACGGAGGGGACTATGGCTACACCTTC
TRBJ1-2 TRBV2 14 NA TRBD1 CASRRDRGDYGYTF TGTGCCAGCAGGAGGGACAGGGGCGACTATGGCTACACCTTC
TRBJ2-3 TRBV19 17 NA TRBD2 CASSPGLAGGITDTQYF TGTGCCAGTAGTCCTGGACTAGCGGGAGGTATAACAGATACGCAGTATTTT
TRBJ2-5 TRBV2 14 NA TRBD2 CASSERLGGETQYF TGTGCCAGCAGTGAAAGGCTCGGGGGGGAGACCCAGTACTTC